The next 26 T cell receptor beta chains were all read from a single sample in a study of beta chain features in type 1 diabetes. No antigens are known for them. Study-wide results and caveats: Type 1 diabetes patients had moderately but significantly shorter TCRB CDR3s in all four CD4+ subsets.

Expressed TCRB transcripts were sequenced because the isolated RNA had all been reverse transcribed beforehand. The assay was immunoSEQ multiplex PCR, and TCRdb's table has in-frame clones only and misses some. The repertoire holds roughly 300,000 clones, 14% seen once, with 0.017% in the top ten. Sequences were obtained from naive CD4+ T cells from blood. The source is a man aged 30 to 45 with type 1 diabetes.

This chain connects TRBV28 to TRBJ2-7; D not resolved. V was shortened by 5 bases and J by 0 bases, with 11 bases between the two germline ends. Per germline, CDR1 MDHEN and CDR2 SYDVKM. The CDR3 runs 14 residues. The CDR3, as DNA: TGTGCCAGCAGTCCCGAGACTTACTCCTACGAGCAGTACTTC. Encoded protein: CASSPETYSYEQYF.

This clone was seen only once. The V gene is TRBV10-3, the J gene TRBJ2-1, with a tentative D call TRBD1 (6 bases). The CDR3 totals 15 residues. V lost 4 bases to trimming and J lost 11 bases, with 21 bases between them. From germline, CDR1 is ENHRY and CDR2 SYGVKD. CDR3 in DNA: TGTGCCATCAGTGTAGACAGGTTGGGATCTCCCAAGCAGTTCTTC. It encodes CAISVDRLGSPKQFF.

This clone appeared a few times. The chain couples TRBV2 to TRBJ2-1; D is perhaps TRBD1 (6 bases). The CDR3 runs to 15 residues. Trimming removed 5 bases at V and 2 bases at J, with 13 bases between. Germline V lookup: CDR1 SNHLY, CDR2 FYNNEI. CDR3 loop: CASSPDRSTYNEQFF. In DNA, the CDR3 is TGTGCCAGCAGTCCTGACAGGTCGACCTACAATGAGCAGTTCTTC. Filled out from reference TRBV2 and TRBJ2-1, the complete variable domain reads EPEVTQTPSHQVTQMGQEVILRCVPISNHLYFYWYRQILGQKVEFLVSFYNNEISEKSEIFDDQFSVERPDGSNFTLKIRSTKLEDSAMYFCASSPDRSTYNEQFFGPGTRLTVL.

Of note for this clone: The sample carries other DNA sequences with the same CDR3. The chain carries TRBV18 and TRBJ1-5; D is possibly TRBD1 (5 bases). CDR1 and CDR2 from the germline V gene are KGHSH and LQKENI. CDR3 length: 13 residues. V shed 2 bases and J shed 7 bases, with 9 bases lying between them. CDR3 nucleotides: TGTGCCAGCTCACCAGGGGCCAACCAGCCCCAGCATTTT. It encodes CASSPGANQPQHF.

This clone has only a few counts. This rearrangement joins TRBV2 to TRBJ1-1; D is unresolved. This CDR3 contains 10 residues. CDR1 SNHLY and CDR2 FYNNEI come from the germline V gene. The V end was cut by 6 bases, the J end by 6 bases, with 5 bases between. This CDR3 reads CASSQAEAFF. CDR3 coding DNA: TGTGCCAGCAGCCAGGCTGAAGCTTTCTTT.

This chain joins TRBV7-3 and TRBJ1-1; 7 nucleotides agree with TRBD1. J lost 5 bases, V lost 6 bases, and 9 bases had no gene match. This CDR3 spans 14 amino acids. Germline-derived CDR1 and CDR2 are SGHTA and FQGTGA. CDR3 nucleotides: TGTGCCAGCAGATCGGAGACAGGGCGGACTGAAGCTTTCTTT. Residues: CASRSETGRTEAFF.

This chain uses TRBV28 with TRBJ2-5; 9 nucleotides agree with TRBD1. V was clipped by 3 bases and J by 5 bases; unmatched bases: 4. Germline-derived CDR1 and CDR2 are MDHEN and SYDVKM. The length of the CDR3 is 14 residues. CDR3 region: CASSLHRGRETQYF. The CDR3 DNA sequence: TGTGCCAGCAGTTTGCACAGGGGGCGTGAGACCCAGTACTTC. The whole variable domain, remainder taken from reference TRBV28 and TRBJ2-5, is DVKVTQSSRYLVKRTGEKVFLECVQDMDHENMFWYRQDPGLGLRLIYFSYDVKMKEKGDIPEGYSVSREKKERFSLILESASTNQTSMYLCASSLHRGRETQYFGPGTRLLVL.

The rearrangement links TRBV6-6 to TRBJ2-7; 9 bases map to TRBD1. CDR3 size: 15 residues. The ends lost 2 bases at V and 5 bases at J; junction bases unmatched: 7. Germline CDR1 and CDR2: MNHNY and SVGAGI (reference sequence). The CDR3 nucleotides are TGTGCCAGCAGTTACACAGGGACAGGGCCTAACGAGCAGTACTTC. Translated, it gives CASSYTGTGPNEQYF.

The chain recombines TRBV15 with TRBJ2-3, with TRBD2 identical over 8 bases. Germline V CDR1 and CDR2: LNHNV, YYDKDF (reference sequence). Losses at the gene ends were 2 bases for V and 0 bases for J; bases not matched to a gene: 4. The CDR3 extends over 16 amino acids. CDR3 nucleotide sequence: TGTGCCACCAGCAGACTAGCGGGCGCTAGCACAGATACGCAGTATTTT. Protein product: CATSRLAGASTDTQYF.

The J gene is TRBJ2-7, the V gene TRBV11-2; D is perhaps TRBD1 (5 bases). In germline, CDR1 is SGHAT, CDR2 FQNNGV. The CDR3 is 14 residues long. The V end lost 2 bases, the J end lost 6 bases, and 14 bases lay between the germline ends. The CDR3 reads CASSLWPQAVEQYF. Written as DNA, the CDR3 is TGTGCCAGCAGCTTATGGCCACAGGCGGTCGAGCAGTACTTC.

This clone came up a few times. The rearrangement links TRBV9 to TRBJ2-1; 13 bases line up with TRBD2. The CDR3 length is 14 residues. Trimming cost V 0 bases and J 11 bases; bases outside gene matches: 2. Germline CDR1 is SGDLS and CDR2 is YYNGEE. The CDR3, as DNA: TGTGCCAGCAGCGTAGAGGGGACTAGCGGGAAGCAGTTCTTC. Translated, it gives CASSVEGTSGKQFF.

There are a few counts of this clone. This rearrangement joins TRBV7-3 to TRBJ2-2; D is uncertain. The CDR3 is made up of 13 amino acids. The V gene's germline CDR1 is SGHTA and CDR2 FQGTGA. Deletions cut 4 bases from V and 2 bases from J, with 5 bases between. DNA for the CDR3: TGTGCCAGCAGCTCCCCTAACACCGGGGAGCTGTTTTTT. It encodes CASSSPNTGELFF.

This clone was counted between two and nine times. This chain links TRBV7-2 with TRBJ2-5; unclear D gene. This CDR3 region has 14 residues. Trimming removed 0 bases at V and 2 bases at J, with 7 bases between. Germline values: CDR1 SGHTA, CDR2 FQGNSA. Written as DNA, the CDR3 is TGTGCCAGCAGCTTAGCGGGCCTACAAGAGACCCAGTACTTC. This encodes CASSLAGLQETQYF.

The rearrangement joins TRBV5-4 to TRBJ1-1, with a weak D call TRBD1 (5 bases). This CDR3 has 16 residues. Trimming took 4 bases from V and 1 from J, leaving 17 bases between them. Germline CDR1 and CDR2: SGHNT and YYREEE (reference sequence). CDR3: CASSPLGGGANTEAFF. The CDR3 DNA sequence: TGTGCCAGCAGCCCGCTGGGGGGAGGAGCGAACACTGAAGCTTTCTTT.

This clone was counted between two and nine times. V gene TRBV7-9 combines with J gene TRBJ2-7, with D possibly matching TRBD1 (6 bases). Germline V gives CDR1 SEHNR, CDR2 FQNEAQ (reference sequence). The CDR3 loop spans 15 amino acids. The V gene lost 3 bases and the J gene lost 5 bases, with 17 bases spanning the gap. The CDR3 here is CASSLGQGLGHEQYF. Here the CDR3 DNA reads TGTGCCAGCAGCTTGGGCCAGGGGCTGGGACACGAGCAGTACTTC.

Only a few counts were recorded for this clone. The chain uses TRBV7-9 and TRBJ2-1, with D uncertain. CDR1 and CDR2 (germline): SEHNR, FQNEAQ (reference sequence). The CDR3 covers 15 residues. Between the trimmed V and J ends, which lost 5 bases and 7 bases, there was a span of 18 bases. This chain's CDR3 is CASSRTERNNNEQFF. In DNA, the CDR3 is TGTGCCAGCAGCCGTACTGAACGAAATAATAATGAGCAGTTCTTC.

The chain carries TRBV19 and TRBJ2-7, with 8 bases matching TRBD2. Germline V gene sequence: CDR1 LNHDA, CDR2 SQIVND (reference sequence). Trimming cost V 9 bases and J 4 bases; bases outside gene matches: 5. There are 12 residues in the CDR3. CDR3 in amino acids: CASSGGYYEQYF. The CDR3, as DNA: TGTGCCAGCAGCGGGGGCTATTACGAGCAGTACTTC.

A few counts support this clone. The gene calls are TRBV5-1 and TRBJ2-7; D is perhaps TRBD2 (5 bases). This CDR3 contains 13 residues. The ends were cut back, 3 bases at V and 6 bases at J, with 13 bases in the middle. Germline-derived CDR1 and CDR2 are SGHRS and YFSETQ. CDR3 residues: CASSSIGLPEQYF. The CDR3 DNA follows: TGCGCCAGCAGCTCCATCGGACTCCCCGAGCAGTACTTC.

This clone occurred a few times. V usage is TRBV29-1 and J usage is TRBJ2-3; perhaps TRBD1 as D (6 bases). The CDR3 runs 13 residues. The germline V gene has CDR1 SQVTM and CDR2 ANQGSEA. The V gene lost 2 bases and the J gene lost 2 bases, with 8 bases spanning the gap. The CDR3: CSVEQGNTDTQYF. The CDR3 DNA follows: TGCAGCGTTGAACAGGGGAACACAGATACGCAGTATTTT.

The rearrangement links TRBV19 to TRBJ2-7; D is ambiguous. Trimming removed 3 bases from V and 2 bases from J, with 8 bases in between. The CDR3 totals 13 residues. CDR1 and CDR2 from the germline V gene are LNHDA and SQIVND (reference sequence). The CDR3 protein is CASSMGDTYEQYF. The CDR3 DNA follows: TGTGCCAGTAGTATGGGTGACACCTACGAGCAGTACTTC.

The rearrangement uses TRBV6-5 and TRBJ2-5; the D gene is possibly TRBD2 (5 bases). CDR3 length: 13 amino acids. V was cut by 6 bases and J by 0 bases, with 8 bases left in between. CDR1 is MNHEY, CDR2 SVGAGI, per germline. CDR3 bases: TGTGCCAGCAGGGTCGGGAACCAAGAGACCCAGTACTTC. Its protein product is CASRVGNQETQYF.

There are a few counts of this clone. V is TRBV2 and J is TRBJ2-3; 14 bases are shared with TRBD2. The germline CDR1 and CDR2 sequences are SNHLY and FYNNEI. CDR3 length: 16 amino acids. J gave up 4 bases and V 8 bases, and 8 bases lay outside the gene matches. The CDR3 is CASDLGLAGGADTQYF. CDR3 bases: TGTGCCAGCGACCTCGGACTAGCGGGAGGCGCAGATACGCAGTATTTT. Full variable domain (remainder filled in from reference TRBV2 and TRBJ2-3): EPEVTQTPSHQVTQMGQEVILRCVPISNHLYFYWYRQILGQKVEFLVSFYNNEISEKSEIFDDQFSVERPDGSNFTLKIRSTKLEDSAMYFCASDLGLAGGADTQYFGPGTRLTVL.

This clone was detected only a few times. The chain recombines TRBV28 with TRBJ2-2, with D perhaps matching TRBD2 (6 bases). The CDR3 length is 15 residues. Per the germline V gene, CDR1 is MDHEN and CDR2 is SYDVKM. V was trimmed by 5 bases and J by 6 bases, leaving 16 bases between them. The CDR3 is CASSPPGEIPGELFF. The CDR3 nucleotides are TGTGCCAGCAGTCCACCGGGAGAGATACCCGGGGAGCTGTTTTTT.

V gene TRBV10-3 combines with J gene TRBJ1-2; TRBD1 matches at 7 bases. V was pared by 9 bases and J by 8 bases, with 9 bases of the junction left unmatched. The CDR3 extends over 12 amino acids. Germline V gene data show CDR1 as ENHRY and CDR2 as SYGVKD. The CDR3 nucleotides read TGTGCCATTCGACAGGGACGCGAGGGCTACACCTTC. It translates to CAIRQGREGYTF.

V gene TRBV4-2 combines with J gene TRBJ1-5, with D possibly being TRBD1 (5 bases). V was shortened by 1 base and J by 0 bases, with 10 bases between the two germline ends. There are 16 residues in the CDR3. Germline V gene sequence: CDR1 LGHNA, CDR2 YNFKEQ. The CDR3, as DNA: TGTGCCAGCAGCCAAGGCCCAGACAGTAGCAATCAGCCCCAGCATTTT. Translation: CASSQGPDSSNQPQHF.

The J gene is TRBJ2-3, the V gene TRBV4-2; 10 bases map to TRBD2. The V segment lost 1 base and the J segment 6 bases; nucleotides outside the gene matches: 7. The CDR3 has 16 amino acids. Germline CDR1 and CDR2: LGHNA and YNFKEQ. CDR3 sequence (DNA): TGTGCCAGCAGCCAAGGAGAAGCGGGAGGGCTGGATACGCAGTATTTT. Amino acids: CASSQGEAGGLDTQYF.